These 3 T cell receptor beta chains share one sample of origin, sequenced in a study of cytomegalovirus exposure and HLA in healthy donors. The PCR had 60 Vbeta and 13 Jbeta primers. The assay was immunoSEQ multiplex PCR, and TCRdb's table has in-frame clones only and misses some. The sample yields around 100,000 clones, around 82% seen once. The sample comprised PBMCs. Receptors were obtained from a woman aged 40 to 55 in good health and CMV-seronegative.

J is TRBJ1-2 and V is TRBV28; 7 bases align to TRBD1. The CDR3 is 15 residues long. Trimming removed 7 bases from V and 7 bases from J; junction bases left unmatched: 15. Per germline, CDR1 MDHEN and CDR2 SYDVKM. CDR3 loop: CASTGGGARWFGYTF. CDR3 sequence (DNA): TGTGCCAGCACAGGAGGGGGCGCGCGCTGGTTTGGCTACACCTTC.

This clone was picked up a small number of times. The genes are TRBV7-2 and TRBJ2-7; TRBD2 agrees at 10 bases. The CDR3 covers 14 residues. Germline CDR1 and CDR2: SGHTA and FQGNSA. The trim removed 5 bases at V and 9 bases at J, leaving 10 bases unmatched. CDR3: CASSPSSGRSVQYF. DNA of the CDR3: TGTGCCAGCAGCCCGTCTAGCGGGAGAAGTGTGCAGTACTTC.

This clone occurred once. Sequence at one end of the junction differs from germline and may be a read error. The genes are TRBV7-9 and TRBJ2-7; D is unclear. Germline V lookup: CDR1 SEHNR, CDR2 FQNEAQ (reference sequence). The CDR3 covers 13 residues. In nucleotides, the CDR3 is TGTTCCAGCAGCTTATATTCCTCCTACGAGCAGTACTTC. It is translated as CSSSLYSSYEQYF. Drawing the rest from reference TRBV7-9 and TRBJ2-7, the complete variable domain is DTGVSQNPRHKITKRGQNVTFRCDPISEHNRLYWYRQTLGQGPEFLTYFQNEAQLEKSRLLSDRFSAERPKGSFSTLEIQRTEQGDSAMYLCSSSLYSSYEQYFGPGTRLTVT.